The table lists the clone carrying this T cell receptor beta chain with many counts. Its antigen is as yet unknown. TCRdb ran MiXCR on the PCR reads and lists one entry per CDR3 protein. The sample holds about 640,000 distinct CDR3 sequences, just under 20% seen once. The sample comes from a study of molecular identifiers for immune sequencing clone quantification. Study observations and caveats: Beyond 20 RNA copies, clones held over 99% of effector molecules, compared with under 1% in naive cells.

The sample taken for sequencing was naive CD8+ T cells from blood, with Jurkat cell RNA spiked in. Subset: FACS-sorted CD8+CD4-CCR7+CD45RA+ naive T cells. This receptor was taken from a human donor in good health. Some libraries in this study had Jurkat cell RNA spiked in.

The CDR3 here is CASSSTDRVEVHEQYF. CDR3 DNA sequence: TGTGCCAGCAGTTCCACGGACAGGGTCGAGGTCCACGAGCAGTACTTC. The chain couples TRBV6-5 to TRBJ2-7; 8 nucleotides agree with TRBD1. Germline V gene lookup returns CDR1 MNHEY and CDR2 SVGAGI. The J segment lost 5 bases and the V segment lost 4 bases, leaving 13 bases of the junction unmatched. The CDR3 spans 16 residues.